The rows below give T cell receptor beta chains drawn from one sample of a study of T-cell memory formation after mild COVID-19. TCRdb fed the 5' RACE reads into MiXCR, producing one record per CDR3 protein. The sample records about 150,000 distinct CDR3 sequences, 25% to 40% being singletons. The sample consisted of PBMCs or a T cell subset sorted from them (not recorded which). These receptors were obtained from an adult woman who had mild COVID-19 (a few samples of this study predate the infection). Cell type and time point are not known. Each CDR3 is given with its conserved first and last residue. Rows give clone size only sometimes, using once, few, many, or a class for an expanded clone.

abundance	v_gene	CDR3aa
few	TRBV6-2/TRBV6-3	CASSYSAATGGTDTGELFF
-	TRBV7-2	CASRYSHEPGDTQYF
-	TRBV15	CATSRDSGQNTEAFF
-	TRBV4-1	CASSQVRDSLYEQYF
-	TRBV30	CAWRTVYEQYF
-	TRBV6-5	CASSYGHLGGSKNIQYF
-	TRBV7-2	CASSLGQGAGTEAFF
many	TRBV5-5	CASGLGGEGYNEQFF
-	TRBV29-1	CSVEGSGMTDTQYF
few	TRBV20-1	CSARTSGSNEQFF
few	TRBV3-1	CASSQRPTRDEKLFF
many	TRBV6-4	CASSATSGGSDTQYF
-	TRBV5-1	CASSFSSGTPGNTIYF
-	TRBV27	CASSLGGGYYGYTF
-	TRBV12-3/TRBV12-4	CASSPRGQGSNYGYTF
few	TRBV20-1	CSASWGMNTEAFF
-	TRBV25-1	CASSSLTGGNTIYF
-	TRBV6-4	CASSLTTGYEQYF
few	TRBV6-5	CASSYGAAGDLQYF
few	TRBV7-2	CASSLGPRRPANSPLHF
-	TRBV5-1	CASSLVQLNTGELFF
-	TRBV20-1	CSARASGTEAFF
-	TRBV6-2/TRBV6-3	CASSSKGYEQYF
-	TRBV7-9	CASSSPRDGLGQFF
-	TRBV20-1	CSAGDGVSEQYF
-	TRBV12-3/TRBV12-4	CATNRDYGYGYTF
-	TRBV12-3/TRBV12-4	CASSPVAGPDQETQYF
once	TRBV11-2	CASSWTSGPSYEQYF
-	TRBV6-2/TRBV6-3	CASTALALKTSYEQYF
few	TRBV30	CAWSVGGSTVTQPQHF
-	TRBV6-5	CASSPWAYGTPYNEQFF
few	TRBV7-9	CASSTGAGTAEAFF
-	TRBV10-3	CAIRGDAYSGEAFF
-	TRBV9	CASSAGTAYQETQYF
-	TRBV24-1	CATSDRRWTEAFF
-	TRBV7-8	CASSSRSADEQFF
few	TRBV4-1	CASSQEVDRAAYEQYF
-	TRBV15	CATSGFLGQVDDYGYTF
-	TRBV20-1	CSASMTSGTYEQYF
-	TRBV2	CASHWGELAGYNEQFF